This TCR beta chain derives from a study of tumor-infiltrating lymphocytes in primary liver carcinoma. Study results and caveats: Paired tumor-adjacent and tumor-blood samples overlapped less than tumor region pairs did. About 7-24% of top clones, no more, were shared by all five regions.

TCR beta cDNA came from about 0.55 ug total RNA, primed with a constant-region primer. Slightly modified ARM-PCR with three nested multiplex PCR rounds yielded TCR beta libraries. The first two PCR rounds, nine to ten cycles each, used TRBV1-TRBV30 forward primers and a C-beta reverse primer. Each CDR3 protein gets one entry after TCRdb re-called the multiplex PCR reads with MiXCR. The sample yields some 55,000 distinct CDR3 sequences, about 68% seen once. The study co-extracted DNA and RNA from 20-30 mg of unsorted bulk tissue. Germline V gives CDR1 SQVTM, CDR2 ANQGSEA. The CDR3 sequence is 13 residues long. This clonotype is judged medium-sized. As yet, its antigen is unknown.

The sample comprised liver tumor tissue from sampling region 2. Subset in this sample: tumor region T2, inferior pole. The V and J genes are TRBV29-1 and TRBJ1-2, with D maybe TRBD1 (5 bases). The sequence was obtained from a man aged 35 to 55 with primary liver carcinoma and hepatitis B virus infection. The CDR3 DNA follows: TGCAGTTCGGCGGGGGTTCTAGACTATGGCTACACCTTC. Protein sequence: CSSAGVLDYGYTF.